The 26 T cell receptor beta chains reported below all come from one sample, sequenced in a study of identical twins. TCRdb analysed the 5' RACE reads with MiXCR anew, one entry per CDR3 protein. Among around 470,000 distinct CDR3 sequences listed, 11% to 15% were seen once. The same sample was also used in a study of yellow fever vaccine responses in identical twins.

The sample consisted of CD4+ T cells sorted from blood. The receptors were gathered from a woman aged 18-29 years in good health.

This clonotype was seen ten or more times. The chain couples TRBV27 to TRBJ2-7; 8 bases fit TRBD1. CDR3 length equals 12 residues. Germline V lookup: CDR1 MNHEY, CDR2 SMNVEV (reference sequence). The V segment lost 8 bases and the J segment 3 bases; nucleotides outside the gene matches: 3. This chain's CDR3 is CASWDRNYEQYF. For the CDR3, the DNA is TGTGCCAGCTGGGACAGGAACTACGAGCAGTACTTC.

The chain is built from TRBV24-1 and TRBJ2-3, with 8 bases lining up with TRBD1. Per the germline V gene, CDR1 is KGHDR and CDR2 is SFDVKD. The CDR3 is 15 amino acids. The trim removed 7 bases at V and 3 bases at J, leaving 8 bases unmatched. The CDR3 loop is CATSYGQGRTDTQYF. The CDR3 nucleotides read TGTGCCACCAGCTACGGACAGGGTCGGACAGATACGCAGTATTTT.

The CDR3 sequence is CSASQREQYF. The DNA for the CDR3 is TGCAGTGCTAGCCAGCGCGAGCAGTACTTC. V and J are TRBV20-1 and TRBJ2-7; the D is unclear. The CDR3 is made up of 10 amino acids. CDR1 and CDR2 (germline): DFQATT, SNEGSKA (reference sequence). Between the trimmed V and J ends, which lost 3 bases and 6 bases, there was a span of 6 bases.

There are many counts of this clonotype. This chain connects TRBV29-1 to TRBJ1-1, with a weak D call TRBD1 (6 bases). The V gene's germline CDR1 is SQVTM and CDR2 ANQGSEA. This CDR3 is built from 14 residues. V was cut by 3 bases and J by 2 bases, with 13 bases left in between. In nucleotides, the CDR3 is TGCAGCGTTGATCCGACAGGACGCAACACTGAAGCTTTCTTT. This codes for CSVDPTGRNTEAFF.

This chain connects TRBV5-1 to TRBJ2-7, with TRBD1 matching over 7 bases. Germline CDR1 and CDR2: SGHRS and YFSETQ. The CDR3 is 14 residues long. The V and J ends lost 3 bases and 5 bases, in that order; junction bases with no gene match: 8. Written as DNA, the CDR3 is TGCGCCAGCAGCTCCCCGGGACAGACCAACGAGCAGTACTTC. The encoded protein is CASSSPGQTNEQYF. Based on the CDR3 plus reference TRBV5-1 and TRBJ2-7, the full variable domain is KAGVTQTPRYLIKTRGQQVTLSCSPISGHRSVSWYQQTPGQGLQFLFEYFSETQRNKGNFPGRFSGRQFSNSRSEMNVSTLELGDSALYLCASSSPGQTNEQYFGPGTRLTVT.

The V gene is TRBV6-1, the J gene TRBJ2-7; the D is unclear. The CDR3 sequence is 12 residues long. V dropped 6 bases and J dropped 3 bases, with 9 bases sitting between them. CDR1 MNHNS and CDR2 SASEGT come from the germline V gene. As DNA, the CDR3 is TGTGCCAGCAGCCTTATGGACTACGAGCAGTACTTC. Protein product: CASSLMDYEQYF.

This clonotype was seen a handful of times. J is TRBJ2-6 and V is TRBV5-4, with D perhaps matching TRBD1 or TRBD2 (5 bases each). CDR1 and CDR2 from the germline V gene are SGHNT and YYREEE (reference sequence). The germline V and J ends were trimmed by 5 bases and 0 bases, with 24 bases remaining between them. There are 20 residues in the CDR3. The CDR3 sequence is CASSSQRPGRKSSGANVLTF. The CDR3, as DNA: TGTGCCAGCAGTTCGCAAAGGCCGGGACGGAAATCCTCTGGGGCCAACGTCCTGACTTTC.

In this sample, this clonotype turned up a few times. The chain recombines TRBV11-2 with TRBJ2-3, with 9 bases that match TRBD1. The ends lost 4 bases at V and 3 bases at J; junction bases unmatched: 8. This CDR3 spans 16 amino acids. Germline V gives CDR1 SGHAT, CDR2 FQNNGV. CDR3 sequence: CASSYPTGGRTDTQYF. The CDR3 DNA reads TGTGCCAGCAGCTACCCGACAGGGGGTCGAACAGATACGCAGTATTTT.

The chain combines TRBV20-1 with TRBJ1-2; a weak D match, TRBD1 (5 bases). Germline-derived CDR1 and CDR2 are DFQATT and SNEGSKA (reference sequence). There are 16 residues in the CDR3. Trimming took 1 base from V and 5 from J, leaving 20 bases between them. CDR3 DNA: TGCAGTGCTAGAGGATCGGCCACAGGCCACCTTTATGGCTACACCTTC. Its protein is CSARGSATGHLYGYTF.

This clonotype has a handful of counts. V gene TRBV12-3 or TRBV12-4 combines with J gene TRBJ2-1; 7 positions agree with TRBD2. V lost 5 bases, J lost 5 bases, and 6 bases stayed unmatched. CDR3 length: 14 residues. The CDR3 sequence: CASSAGTTHNEQFF. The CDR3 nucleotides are TGTGCCAGCAGTGCCGGGACTACCCACAATGAGCAGTTCTTC.

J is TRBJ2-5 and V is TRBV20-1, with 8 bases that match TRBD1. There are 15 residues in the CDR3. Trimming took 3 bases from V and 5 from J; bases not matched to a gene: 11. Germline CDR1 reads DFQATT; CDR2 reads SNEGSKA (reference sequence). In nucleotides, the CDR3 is TGCAGTGCTAGCCCCGGGACAGGCCCCCAGGAGACCCAGTACTTC. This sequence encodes CSASPGTGPQETQYF.

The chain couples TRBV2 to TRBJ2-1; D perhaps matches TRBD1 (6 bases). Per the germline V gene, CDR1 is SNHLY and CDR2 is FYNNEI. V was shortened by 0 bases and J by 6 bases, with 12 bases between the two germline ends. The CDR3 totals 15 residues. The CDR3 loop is CASSEAMGHFNEQFF. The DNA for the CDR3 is TGTGCCAGCAGTGAAGCGATGGGACACTTCAATGAGCAGTTCTTC.

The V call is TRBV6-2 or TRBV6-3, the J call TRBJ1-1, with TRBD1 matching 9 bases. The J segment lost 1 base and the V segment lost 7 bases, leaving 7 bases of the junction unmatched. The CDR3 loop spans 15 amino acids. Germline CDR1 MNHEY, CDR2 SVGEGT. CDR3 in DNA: TGTGCCAGCACCCGGGACAGGGTCCCGAACACTGAAGCTTTCTTT. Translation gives CASTRDRVPNTEAFF.

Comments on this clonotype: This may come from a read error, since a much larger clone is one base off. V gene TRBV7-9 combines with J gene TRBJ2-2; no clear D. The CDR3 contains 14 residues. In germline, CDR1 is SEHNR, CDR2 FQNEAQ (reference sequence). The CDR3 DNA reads TGTGCCAGCAGCTTAGCCCCAAACAACGGGGAGCTGTTTTTT. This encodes CASSLAPNNGELFF.

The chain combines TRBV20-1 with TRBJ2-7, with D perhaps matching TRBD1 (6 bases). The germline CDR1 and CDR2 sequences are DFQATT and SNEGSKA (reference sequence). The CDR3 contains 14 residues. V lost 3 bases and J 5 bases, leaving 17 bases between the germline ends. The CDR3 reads CSASPGAGTDEQYF. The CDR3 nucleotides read TGCAGTGCTAGCCCAGGGGCTGGAACCGACGAGCAGTACTTC.

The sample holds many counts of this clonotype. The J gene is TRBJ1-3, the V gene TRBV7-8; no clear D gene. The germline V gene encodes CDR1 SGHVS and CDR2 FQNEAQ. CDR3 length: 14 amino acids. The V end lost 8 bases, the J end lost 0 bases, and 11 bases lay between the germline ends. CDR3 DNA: TGTGCCAGCGAGGACGGATACTCTGGAAACACCATATATTTT. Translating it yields CASEDGYSGNTIYF.

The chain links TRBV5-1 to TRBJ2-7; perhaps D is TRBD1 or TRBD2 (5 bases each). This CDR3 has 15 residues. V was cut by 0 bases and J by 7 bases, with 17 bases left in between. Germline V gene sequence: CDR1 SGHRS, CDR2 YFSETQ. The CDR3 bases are TGCGCCAGCAGCTTGGTAGGGGAGCTATTGGGAGAGCAGTACTTC. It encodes CASSLVGELLGEQYF.

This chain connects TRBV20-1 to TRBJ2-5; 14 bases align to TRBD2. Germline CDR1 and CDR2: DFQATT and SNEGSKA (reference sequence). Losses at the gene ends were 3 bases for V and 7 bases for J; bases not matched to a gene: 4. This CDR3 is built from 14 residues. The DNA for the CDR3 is TGCAGTGCTAGGACTAGCGGGGGGGCCGCGACCCAGTACTTC. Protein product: CSARTSGGAATQYF.

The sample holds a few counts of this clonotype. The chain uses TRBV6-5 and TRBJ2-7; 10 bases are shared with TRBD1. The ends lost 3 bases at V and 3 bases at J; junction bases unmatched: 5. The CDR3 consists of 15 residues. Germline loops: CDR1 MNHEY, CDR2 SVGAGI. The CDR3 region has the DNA TGTGCCAGCAGTTATAAGGGACAGGGGATCTACGAGCAGTACTTC. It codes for CASSYKGQGIYEQYF.

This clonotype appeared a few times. CDR3 bases: TGTGCCAGCAGCCAAGAAGTAGGCAGGGAGGGGAATGAGCAGTTCTTC. Translating it yields CASSQEVGREGNEQFF. The chain joins TRBV4-2 to TRBJ2-1, with 7 bases matching TRBD2. The germline V gene encodes CDR1 LGHNA and CDR2 YNFKEQ. This CDR3 contains 16 residues. J was trimmed by 7 bases and V by 0 bases; bases with no gene match: 9.

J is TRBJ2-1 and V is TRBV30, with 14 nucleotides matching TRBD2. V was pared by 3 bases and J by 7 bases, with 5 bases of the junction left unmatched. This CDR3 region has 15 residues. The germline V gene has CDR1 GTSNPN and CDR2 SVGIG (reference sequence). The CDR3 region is CAWSRGLAGANEQFF. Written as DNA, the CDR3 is TGTGCCTGGAGCCGGGGACTAGCGGGAGCAAATGAGCAGTTCTTC.

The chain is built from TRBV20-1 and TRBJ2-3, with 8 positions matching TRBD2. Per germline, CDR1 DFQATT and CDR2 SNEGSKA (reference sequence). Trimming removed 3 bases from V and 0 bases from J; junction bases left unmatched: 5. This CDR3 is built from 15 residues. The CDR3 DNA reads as TGCAGTGCTAGTGGGGCTAGCGGGAGCACAGATACGCAGTATTTT. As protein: CSASGASGSTDTQYF.

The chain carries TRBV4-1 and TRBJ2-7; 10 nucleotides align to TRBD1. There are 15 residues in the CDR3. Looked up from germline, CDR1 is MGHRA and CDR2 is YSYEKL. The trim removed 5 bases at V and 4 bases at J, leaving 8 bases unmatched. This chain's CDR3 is CASSKTGTGVYEQYF. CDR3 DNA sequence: TGCGCCAGCAGCAAGACCGGGACAGGGGTATACGAGCAGTACTTC.

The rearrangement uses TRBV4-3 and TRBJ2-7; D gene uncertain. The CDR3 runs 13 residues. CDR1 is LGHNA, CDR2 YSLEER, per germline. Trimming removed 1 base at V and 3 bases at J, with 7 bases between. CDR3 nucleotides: TGCGCCAGCAGCCAAGTTGGTAACTACGAGCAGTACTTC. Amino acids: CASSQVGNYEQYF.

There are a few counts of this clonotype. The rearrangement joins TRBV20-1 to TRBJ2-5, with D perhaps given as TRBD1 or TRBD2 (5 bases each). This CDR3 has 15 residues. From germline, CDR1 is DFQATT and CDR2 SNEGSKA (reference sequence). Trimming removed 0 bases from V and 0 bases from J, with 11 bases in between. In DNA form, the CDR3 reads TGCAGTGCTAGAGATTGGGGGACGGACCAAGAGACCCAGTACTTC. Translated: CSARDWGTDQETQYF.

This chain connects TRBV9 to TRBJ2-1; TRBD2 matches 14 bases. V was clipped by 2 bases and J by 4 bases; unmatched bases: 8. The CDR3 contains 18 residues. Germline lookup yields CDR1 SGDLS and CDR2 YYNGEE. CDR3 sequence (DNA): TGTGCCAGCAGCGTCGGGACTAGCGGGAGCCGAGCGTACAATGAGCAGTTCTTC. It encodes CASSVGTSGSRAYNEQFF.